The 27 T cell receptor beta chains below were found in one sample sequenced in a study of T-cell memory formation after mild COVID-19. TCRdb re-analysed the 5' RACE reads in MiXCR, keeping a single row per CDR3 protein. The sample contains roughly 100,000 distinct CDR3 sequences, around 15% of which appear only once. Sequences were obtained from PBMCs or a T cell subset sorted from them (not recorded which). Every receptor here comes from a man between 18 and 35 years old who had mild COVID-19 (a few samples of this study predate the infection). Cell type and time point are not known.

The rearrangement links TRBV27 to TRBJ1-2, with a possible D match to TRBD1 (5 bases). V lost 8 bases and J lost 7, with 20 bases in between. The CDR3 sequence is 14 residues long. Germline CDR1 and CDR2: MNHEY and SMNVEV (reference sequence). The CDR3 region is CASAQGVGISGYTF. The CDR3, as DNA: TGTGCCAGCGCCCAAGGGGTCGGCATTTCTGGCTACACCTTC.

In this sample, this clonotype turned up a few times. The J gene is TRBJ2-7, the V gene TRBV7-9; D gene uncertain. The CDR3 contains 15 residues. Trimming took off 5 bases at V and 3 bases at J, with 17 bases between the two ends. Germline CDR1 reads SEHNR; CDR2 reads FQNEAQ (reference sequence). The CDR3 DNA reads TGTGCCAGCAGCCCGAGAGATAAGCCGGGCTACGAGCAGTACTTC. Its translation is CASSPRDKPGYEQYF.

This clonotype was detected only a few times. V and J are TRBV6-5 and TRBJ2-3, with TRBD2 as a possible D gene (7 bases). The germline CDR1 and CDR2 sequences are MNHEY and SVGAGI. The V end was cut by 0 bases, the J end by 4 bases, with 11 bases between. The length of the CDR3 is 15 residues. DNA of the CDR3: TGTGCCAGCAGTTACTCGGGCGGGGGCTCAGATACGCAGTATTTT. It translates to CASSYSGGGSDTQYF.

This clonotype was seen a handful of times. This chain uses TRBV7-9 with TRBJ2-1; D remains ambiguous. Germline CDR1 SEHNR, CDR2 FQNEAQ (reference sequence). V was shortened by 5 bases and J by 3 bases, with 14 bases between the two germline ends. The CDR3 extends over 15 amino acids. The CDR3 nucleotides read TGTGCCAGCAGCCCCGGGCCCTCCCTCTACAATGAGCAGTTCTTC. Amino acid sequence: CASSPGPSLYNEQFF. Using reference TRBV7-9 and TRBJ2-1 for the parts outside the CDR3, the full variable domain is DTGVSQNPRHKITKRGQNVTFRCDPISEHNRLYWYRQTLGQGPEFLTYFQNEAQLEKSRLLSDRFSAERPKGSFSTLEIQRTEQGDSAMYLCASSPGPSLYNEQFFGPGTRLTVL.

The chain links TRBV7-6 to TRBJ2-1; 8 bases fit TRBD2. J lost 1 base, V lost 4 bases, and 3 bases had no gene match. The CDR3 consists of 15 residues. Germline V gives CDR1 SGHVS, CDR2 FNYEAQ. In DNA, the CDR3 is TGTGCCAGCAGCTCAGTAGCGGGATCCTACAATGAGCAGTTCTTC. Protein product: CASSSVAGSYNEQFF.

CDR3 amino acids: CASSWTGPRQNSPLHF. The CDR3 DNA reads as TGTGCCAGCAGTTGGACAGGCCCCCGTCAAAATTCACCCCTCCACTTT. This chain links TRBV6-2 or TRBV6-3 with TRBJ1-6, with TRBD1 identical over 7 bases. Germline CDR1 and CDR2: MNHEY and SVGEGT. This CDR3 region has 16 residues. J lost 7 bases, V lost 4 bases, and 10 bases had no gene match.

The CDR3 loop is CAISESVGVATEAFF. In nucleotides, the CDR3 is TGTGCCATCAGTGAAAGTGTAGGGGTGGCGACTGAAGCTTTCTTT. V is TRBV10-3 and J is TRBJ1-1, with TRBD1 as a possible D gene (5 bases). The CDR3 contains 15 residues. In germline, CDR1 is ENHRY, CDR2 SYGVKD. Trimming stripped 3 bases from V and 5 bases from J, with 16 bases between.

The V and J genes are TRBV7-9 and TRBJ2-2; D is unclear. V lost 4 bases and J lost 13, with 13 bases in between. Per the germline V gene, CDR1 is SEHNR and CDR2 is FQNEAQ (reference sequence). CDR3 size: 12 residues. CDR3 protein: CASSSYTVGLFF. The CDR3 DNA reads TGTGCCAGCAGCTCCTACACGGTAGGGCTGTTTTTT.

In DNA, the CDR3 is TGTGCCAGCAGCTTATCGACACTCAGAGGGGAGGTGCACGAGCAGTACGTC. It translates to CASSLSTLRGEVHEQYV. The chain employs TRBV7-9 and TRBJ2-7; possible D gene TRBD2, 6 bases. Trimming stripped 2 bases from V and 5 bases from J, with 22 bases between. Germline CDR1 SEHNR, CDR2 FQNEAQ (reference sequence). CDR3 length equals 17 residues.

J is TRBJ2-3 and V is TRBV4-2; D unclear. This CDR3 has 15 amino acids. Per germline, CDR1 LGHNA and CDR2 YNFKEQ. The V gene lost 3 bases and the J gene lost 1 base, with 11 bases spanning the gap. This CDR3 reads CASSHRAEGTDTQYF. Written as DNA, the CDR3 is TGTGCCAGCAGCCATCGGGCAGAGGGCACAGATACGCAGTATTTT.

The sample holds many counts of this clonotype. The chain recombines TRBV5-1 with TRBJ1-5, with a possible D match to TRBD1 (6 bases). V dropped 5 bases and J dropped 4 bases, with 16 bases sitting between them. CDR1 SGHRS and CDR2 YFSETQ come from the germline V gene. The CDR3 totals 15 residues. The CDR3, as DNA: TGCGCCAGCAGGCCAGGGGACGGGGGAAATCAGCCCCAGCATTTT. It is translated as CASRPGDGGNQPQHF.

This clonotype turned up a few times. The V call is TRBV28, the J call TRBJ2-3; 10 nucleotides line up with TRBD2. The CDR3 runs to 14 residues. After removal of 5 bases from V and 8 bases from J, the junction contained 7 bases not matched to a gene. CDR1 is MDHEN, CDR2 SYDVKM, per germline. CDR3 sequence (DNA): TGTGCCAGCAGTGGACCTAGCGGGGGAGGTACGCAGTATTTT. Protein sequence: CASSGPSGGGTQYF.

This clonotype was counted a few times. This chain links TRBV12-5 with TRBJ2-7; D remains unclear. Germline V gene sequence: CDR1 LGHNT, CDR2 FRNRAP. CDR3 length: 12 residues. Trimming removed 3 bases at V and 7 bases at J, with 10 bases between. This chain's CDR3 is CASGFSSREQYF. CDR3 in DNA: TGTGCTAGTGGTTTCTCCTCTAGAGAGCAGTACTTC.

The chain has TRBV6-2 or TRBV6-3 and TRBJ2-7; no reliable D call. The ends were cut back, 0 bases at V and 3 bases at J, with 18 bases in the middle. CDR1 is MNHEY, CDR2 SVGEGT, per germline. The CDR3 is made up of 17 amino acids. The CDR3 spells CASSYSPGRSARYEQYV. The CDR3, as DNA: TGTGCCAGCAGTTACTCCCCAGGAAGGAGTGCCCGCTACGAGCAGTACGTC.

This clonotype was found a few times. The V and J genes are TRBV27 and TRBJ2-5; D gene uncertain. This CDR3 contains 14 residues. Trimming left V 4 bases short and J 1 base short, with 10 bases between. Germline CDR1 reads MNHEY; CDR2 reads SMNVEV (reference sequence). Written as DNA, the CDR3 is TGTGCCAGCAGTTCTGACACCTTCCAAGAGACCCAGTACTTC. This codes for CASSSDTFQETQYF.

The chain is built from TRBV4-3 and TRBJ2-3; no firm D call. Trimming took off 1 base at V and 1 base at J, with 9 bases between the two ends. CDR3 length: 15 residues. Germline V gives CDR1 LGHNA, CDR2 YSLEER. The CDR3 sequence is CASSQGLEGTDTQYF. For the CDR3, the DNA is TGCGCCAGCAGCCAAGGCCTGGAAGGCACAGATACGCAGTATTTT.

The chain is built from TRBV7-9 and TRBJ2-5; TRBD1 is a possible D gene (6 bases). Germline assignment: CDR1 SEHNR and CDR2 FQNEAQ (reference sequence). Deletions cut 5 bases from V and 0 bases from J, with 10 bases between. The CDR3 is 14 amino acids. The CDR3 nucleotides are TGTGCCAGCAGCACCGGACAGTACCAAGAGACCCAGTACTTC. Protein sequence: CASSTGQYQETQYF.

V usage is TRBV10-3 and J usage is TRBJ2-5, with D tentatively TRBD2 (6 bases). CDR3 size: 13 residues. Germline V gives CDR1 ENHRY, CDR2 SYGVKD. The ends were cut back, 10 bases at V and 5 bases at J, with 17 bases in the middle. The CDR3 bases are TGTGCCACCTCCGAGCGGGCAGGGGAGACCCAGTACTTC. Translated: CATSERAGETQYF.

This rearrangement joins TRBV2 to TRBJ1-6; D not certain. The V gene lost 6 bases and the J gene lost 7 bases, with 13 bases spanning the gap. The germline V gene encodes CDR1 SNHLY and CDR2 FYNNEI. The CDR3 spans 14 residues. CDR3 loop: CASRARGRNSPLHF. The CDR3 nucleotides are TGTGCCAGCAGGGCCCGAGGGAGGAATTCACCCCTCCACTTT.

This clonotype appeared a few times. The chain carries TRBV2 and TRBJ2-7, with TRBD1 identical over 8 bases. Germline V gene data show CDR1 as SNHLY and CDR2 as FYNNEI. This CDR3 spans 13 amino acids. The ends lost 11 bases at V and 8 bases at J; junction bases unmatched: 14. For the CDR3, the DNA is TGTGCCGTCCCGGACAGGGTTGACAGCAAGCAGTACTTC. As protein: CAVPDRVDSKQYF.

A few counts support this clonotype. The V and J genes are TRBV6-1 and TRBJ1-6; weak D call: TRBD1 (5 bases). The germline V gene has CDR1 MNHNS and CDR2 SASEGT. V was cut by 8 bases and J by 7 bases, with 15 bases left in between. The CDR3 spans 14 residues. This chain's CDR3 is CASEDRGLNSPLHF. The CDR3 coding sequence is TGTGCCAGCGAAGACCGGGGCCTAAATTCACCCCTCCACTTT.

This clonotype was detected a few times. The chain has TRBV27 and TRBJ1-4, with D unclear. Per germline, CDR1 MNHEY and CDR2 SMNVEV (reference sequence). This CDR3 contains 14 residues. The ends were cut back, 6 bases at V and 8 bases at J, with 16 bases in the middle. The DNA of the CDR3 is TGTGCCAGCAGCCCGGACGGGTTGTTCGAAAAACTGTTTTTT. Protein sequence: CASSPDGLFEKLFF.

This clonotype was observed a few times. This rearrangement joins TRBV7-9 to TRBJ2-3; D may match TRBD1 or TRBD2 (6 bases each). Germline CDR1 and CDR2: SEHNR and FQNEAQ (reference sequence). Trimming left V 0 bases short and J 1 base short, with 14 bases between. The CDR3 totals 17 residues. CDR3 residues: CASSLAYGGGGTDTQYF. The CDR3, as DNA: TGTGCCAGCAGCTTAGCGTACGGGGGCGGTGGCACAGATACGCAGTATTTT.

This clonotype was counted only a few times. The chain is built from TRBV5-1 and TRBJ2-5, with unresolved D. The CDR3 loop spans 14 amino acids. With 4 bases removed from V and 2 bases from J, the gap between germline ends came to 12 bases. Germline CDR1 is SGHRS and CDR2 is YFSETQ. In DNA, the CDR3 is TGCGCCAGCAGCCCCATCCTGCGACAAGAGACCCAGTACTTC. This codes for CASSPILRQETQYF.

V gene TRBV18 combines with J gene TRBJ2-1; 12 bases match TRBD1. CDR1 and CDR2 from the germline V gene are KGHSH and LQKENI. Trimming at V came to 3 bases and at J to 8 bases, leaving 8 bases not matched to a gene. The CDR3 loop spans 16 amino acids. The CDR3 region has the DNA TGTGCCAGCTCACCTGCCGGGACAGGGGGCGGAGATGAGCAGTTCTTC. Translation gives CASSPAGTGGGDEQFF. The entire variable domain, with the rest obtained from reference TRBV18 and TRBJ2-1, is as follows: NAGVMQNPRHLVRRRGQEARLRCSPMKGHSHVYWYRQLPEEGLKFMVYLQKENIIDESGMPKERFSAEFPKEGPSILRIQQVVRGDSAAYFCASSPAGTGGGDEQFFGPGTRLTVL.

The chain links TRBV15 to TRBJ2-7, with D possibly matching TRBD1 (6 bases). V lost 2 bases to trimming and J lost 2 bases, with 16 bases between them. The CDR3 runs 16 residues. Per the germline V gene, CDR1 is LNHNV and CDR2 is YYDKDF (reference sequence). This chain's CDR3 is CATSRSDRRLPYEQYF. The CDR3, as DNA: TGTGCCACCAGCAGATCAGACAGGAGACTACCCTACGAGCAGTACTTC.

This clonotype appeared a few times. The DNA for the CDR3 is TGTGCCAGCAGTTATCTAGGGACAGGGGATCAGCCCCAGCATTTT. Protein: CASSYLGTGDQPQHF. V gene TRBV6-5 combines with J gene TRBJ1-5, with TRBD1 matching 10 bases. V shed 3 bases, J shed 5 bases, and the junction held 4 bases outside the gene matches. This CDR3 comprises 15 residues. Germline CDR1 is MNHEY and CDR2 is SVGAGI.